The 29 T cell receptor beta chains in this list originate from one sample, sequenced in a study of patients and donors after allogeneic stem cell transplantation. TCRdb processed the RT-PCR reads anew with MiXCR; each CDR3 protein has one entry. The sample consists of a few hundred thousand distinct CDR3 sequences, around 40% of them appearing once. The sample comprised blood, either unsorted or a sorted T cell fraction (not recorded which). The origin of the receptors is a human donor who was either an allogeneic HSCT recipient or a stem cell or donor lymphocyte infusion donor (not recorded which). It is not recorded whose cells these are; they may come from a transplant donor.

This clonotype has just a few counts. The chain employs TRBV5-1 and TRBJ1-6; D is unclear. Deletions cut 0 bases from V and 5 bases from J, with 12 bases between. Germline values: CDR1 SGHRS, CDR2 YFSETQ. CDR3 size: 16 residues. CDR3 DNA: TGCGCCAGCAGCTTGGATTTCAACAGTAATAATTCACCCCTCCACTTT. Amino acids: CASSLDFNSNNSPLHF.

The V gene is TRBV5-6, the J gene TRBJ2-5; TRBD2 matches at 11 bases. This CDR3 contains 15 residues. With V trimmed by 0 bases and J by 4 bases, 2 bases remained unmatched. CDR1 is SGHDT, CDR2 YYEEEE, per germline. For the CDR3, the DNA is TGTGCCAGCAGCTTGGGACTAGCGGGGACAGAGACCCAGTACTTC. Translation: CASSLGLAGTETQYF.

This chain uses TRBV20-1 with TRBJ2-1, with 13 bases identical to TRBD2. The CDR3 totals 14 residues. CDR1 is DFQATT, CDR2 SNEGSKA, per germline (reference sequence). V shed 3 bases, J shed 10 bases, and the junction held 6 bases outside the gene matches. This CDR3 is CSARVLAGGQEQFF. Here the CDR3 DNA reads TGCAGTGCTAGGGTACTAGCGGGGGGGCAAGAGCAGTTCTTC.

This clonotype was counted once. CDR3 loop: CASTPDRGFYEQYF. CDR3 in DNA: TGCGCCAGCACCCCGGACAGGGGGTTTTACGAGCAGTACTTC. The V gene is TRBV5-1, the J gene TRBJ2-7; TRBD1 aligns across 10 bases. Trimming cost V 6 bases and J 4 bases; bases outside gene matches: 7. The germline CDR1 and CDR2 sequences are SGHRS and YFSETQ. This CDR3 comprises 14 residues.

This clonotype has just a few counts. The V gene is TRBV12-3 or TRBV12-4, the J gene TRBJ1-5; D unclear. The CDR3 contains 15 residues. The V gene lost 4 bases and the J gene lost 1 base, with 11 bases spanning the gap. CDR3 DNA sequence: TGTGCCAGCAGTTCGGAGGGAGACAGCAATCAGCCCCAGCATTTT. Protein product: CASSSEGDSNQPQHF.

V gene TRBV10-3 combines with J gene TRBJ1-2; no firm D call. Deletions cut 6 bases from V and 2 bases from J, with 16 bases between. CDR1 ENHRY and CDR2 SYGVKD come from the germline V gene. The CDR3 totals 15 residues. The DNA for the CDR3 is TGTGCCATCAGCCGTTTTCAGGTTTGGAACTATGGCTACACCTTC. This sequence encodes CAISRFQVWNYGYTF.

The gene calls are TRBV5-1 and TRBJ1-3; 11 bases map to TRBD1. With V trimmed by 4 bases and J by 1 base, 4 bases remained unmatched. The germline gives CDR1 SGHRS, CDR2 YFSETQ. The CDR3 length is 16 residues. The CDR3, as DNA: TGCGCCAGCAGCCCCGGACAGGGGGCATCTGGAAACACCATATATTTT. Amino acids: CASSPGQGASGNTIYF. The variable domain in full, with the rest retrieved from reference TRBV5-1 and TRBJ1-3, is KAGVTQTPRYLIKTRGQQVTLSCSPISGHRSVSWYQQTPGQGLQFLFEYFSETQRNKGNFPGRFSGRQFSNSRSEMNVSTLELGDSALYLCASSPGQGASGNTIYFGEGSWLTVV.

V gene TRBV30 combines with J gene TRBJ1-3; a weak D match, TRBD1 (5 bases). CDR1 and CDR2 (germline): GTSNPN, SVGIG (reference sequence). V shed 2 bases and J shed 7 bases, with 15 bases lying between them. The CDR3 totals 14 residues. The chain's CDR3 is CAWSPGFSQNTIYF. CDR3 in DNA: TGTGCCTGGAGTCCAGGGTTTTCGCAGAACACCATATATTTT.

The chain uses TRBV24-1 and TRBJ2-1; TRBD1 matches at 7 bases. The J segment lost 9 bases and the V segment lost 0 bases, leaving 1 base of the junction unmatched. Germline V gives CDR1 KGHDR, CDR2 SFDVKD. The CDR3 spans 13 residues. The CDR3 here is CATSDLQGVEQFF. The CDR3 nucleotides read TGTGCCACCAGTGATTTGCAGGGGGTTGAGCAGTTCTTC.

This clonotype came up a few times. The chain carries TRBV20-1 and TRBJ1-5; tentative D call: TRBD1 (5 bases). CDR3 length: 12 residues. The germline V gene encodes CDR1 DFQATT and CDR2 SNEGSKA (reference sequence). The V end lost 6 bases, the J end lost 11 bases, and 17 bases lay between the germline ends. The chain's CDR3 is CSAGQGSLAQHF. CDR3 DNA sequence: TGCAGTGCGGGTCAGGGCTCTTTGGCCCAGCATTTT.

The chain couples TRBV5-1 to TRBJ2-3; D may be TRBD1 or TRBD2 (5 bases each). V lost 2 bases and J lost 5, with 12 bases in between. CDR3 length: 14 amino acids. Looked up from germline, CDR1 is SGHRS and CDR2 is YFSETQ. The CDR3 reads CASSFRGPGDTQYF. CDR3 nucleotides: TGCGCCAGCAGCTTCCGGGGCCCAGGAGATACGCAGTATTTT.

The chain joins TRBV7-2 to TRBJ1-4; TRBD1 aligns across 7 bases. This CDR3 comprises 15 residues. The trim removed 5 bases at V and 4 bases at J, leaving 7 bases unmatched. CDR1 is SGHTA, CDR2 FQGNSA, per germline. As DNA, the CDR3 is TGTGCCAGCAGCCTTCACAGGGGATATAATGAAAAACTGTTTTTT. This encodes CASSLHRGYNEKLFF.

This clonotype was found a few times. CDR3 bases: TGCGCCAGCAGTCAGAGCAGGGGCAATGAGCAGTTCTTC. Translation: CASSQSRGNEQFF. This chain joins TRBV23-1 and TRBJ2-1; D may be TRBD1 (6 bases). TRBV23-1 is an open reading frame, and its role is uncertain. V gave up 3 bases and J gave up 6 bases, with 9 bases separating them. The CDR3 totals 13 residues.

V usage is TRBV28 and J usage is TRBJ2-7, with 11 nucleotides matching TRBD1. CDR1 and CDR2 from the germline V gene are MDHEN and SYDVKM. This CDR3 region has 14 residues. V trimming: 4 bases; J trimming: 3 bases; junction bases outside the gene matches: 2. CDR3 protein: CASSWTGGDYEQYF. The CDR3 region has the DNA TGTGCCAGCAGTTGGACAGGGGGCGACTACGAGCAGTACTTC.

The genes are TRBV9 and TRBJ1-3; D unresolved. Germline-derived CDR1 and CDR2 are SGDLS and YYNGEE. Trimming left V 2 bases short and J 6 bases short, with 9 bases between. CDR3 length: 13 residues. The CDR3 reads CASSVREANTIYF. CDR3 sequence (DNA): TGTGCCAGCAGCGTGCGGGAAGCAAACACCATATATTTT.

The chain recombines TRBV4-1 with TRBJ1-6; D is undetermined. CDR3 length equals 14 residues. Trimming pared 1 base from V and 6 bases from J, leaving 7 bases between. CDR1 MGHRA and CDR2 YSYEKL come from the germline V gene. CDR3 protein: CASSQVYPNSPLHF. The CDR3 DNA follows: TGCGCCAGCAGCCAAGTGTACCCTAATTCACCCCTCCACTTT.

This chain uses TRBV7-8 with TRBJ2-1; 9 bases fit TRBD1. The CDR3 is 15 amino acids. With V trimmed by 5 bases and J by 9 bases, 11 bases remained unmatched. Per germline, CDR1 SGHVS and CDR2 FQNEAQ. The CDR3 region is CASSPAGTGTSEQFF. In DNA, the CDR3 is TGTGCCAGCAGCCCTGCCGGGACAGGGACGAGTGAGCAGTTCTTC.

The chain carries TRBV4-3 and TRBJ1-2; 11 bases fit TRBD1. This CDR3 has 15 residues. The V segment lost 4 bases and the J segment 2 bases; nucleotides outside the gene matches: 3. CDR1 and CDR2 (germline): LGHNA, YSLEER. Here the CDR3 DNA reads TGCGCCAGCAGCCGGGACAGGGGGTCGAACTATGGCTACACCTTC. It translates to CASSRDRGSNYGYTF.

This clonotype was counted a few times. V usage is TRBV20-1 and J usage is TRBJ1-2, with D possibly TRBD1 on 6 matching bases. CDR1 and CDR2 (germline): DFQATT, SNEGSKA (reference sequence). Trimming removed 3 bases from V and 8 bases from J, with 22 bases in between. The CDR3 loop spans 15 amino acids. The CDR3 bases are TGCAGTGCTAGGGAACAGGGAGTGCATGCGTTAGGCTACACCTTC. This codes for CSAREQGVHALGYTF.

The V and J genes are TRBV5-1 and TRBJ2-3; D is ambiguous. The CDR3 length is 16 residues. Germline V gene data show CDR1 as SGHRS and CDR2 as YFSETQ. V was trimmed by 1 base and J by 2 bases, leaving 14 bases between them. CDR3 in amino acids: CASSLNPRPSTDTQYF. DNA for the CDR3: TGCGCCAGCAGCTTGAATCCTAGACCCTCCACAGATACGCAGTATTTT.

CDR3 coding DNA: TGTGCCACCAGTGATTTTGCGGCGGGACTGACTTTCAGGCAGTACTTC. Translation: CATSDFAAGLTFRQYF. This sequence joins TRBV24-1 and TRBJ2-7; D is possibly TRBD2 (6 bases). Per the germline V gene, CDR1 is KGHDR and CDR2 is SFDVKD. The V end lost 1 base, the J end lost 9 bases, and 21 bases lay between the germline ends. The CDR3 length is 16 residues.

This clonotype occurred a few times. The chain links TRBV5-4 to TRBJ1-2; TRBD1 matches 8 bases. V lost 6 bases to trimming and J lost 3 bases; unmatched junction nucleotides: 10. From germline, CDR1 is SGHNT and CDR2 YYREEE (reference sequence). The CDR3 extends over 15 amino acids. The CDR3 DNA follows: TGTGCCAGCACTGGACAGGGAAAGTGGGACTATGGCTACACCTTC. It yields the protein CASTGQGKWDYGYTF.

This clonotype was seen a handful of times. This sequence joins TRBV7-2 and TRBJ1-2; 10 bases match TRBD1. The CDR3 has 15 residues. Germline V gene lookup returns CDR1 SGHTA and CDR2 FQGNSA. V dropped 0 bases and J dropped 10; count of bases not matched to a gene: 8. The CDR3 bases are TGTGCCAGCAGCTTAGCTCCCGGGACAGGGGACGACTACACCTTC. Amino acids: CASSLAPGTGDDYTF.

CDR3 nucleotide sequence: TGTGCCAGCAGTTTAATTCTACAGGGCACTGAAGCTTTCTTT. This encodes CASSLILQGTEAFF. The V and J genes are TRBV28 and TRBJ1-1; maybe TRBD1 (6 bases). V shed 2 bases and J shed 4 bases, with 11 bases lying between them. The CDR3 covers 14 residues. Germline V CDR1 and CDR2: MDHEN, SYDVKM.

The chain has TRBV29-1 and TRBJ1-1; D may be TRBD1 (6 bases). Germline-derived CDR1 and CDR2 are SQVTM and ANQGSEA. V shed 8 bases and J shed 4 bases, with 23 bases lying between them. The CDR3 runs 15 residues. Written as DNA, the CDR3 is TGCAGCACCGGCGGGTCTCCGGGGGCGCCCACTGAAGCTTTCTTT. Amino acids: CSTGGSPGAPTEAFF.

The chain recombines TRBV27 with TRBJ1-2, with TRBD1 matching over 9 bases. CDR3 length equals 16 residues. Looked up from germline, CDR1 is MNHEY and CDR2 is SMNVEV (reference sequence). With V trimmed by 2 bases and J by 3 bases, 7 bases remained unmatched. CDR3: CASSLTRTGGYYGYTF. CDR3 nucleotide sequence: TGTGCCAGCAGTTTAACCCGAACAGGGGGCTACTATGGCTACACCTTC.

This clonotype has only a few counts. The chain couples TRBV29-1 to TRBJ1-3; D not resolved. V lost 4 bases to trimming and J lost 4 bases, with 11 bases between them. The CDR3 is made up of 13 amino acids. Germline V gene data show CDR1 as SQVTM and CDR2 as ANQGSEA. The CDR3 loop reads CSVVASPGNTIYF. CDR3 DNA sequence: TGCAGCGTTGTAGCATCGCCGGGAAACACCATATATTTT.

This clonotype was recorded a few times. The CDR3 spells CSVEDGLGYEQYF. Written as DNA, the CDR3 is TGCAGCGTTGAAGATGGGTTGGGCTACGAGCAGTACTTC. The chain links TRBV29-1 to TRBJ2-7; D uncertain. The ends were cut back, 0 bases at V and 3 bases at J, with 9 bases in the middle. Germline V lookup: CDR1 SQVTM, CDR2 ANQGSEA. This CDR3 contains 13 residues.

The CDR3 DNA reads as TGTGCCAGCAGCTTCCGAGACGGGGAGCTGTTTTTT. It translates to CASSFRDGELFF. The chain uses TRBV5-5 and TRBJ2-2; no definite D call. V shed 2 bases and J shed 7 bases, with 6 bases lying between them. Germline values: CDR1 SGHKS, CDR2 YYEKEE (reference sequence). This CDR3 region has 12 residues.